The 19 T cell receptor beta chains listed next were all sequenced from one sample in a study of identical twins. MiXCR, applied by TCRdb to the 5' RACE reads, yields one record per CDR3 protein. The repertoire holds some 790,000 distinct CDR3 sequences, with 15% to 20% as singletons. The same specimen was also included in a second study, on T cells expressing NK-cell markers.

Sequencing was carried out using PBMCs. These receptors originate from a woman younger than 35 in good health.

This clonotype was found a few times. The CDR3 here is CSVEAGGLYNEQFF. The CDR3 DNA is TGCAGCGTTGAAGCGGGAGGGCTGTACAATGAGCAGTTCTTC. This sequence joins TRBV29-1 and TRBJ2-1; TRBD2 agrees at 8 bases. This CDR3 has 14 amino acids. The germline V gene has CDR1 SQVTM and CDR2 ANQGSEA. V gave up 1 base and J gave up 4 bases; unmatched junction bases: 3.

This clonotype has at least ten counts. The chain joins TRBV5-1 to TRBJ2-5; 14 bases fit TRBD2. Germline CDR1 SGHRS, CDR2 YFSETQ. This CDR3 is built from 15 residues. J gave up 5 bases and V 5 bases, and 5 bases lay outside the gene matches. CDR3 loop: CASRPGTSGSETQYF. Here the CDR3 DNA reads TGCGCCAGCAGGCCCGGGACTAGCGGGAGTGAGACCCAGTACTTC.

In its sample, this clonotype was seen many times. The chain couples TRBV12-3 or TRBV12-4 to TRBJ2-7; D is uncertain. The CDR3 extends over 13 amino acids. V dropped 2 bases and J dropped 1 base, with 6 bases sitting between them. The CDR3 loop reads CASSLTTSYEQYF. The CDR3 DNA reads as TGTGCCAGCAGTTTAACAACGTCCTACGAGCAGTACTTC.

This chain uses TRBV7-3 with TRBJ2-3; 7 bases fit TRBD2. V was pared by 6 bases and J by 1 base, with 10 bases of the junction left unmatched. In germline, CDR1 is SGHTA, CDR2 FQGTGA. This CDR3 has 16 residues. The CDR3 DNA follows: TGTGCCAGCAGACAAACTAGCGATGAACGCACAGATACGCAGTATTTT. Encoded protein: CASRQTSDERTDTQYF.

In this sample, this clonotype turned up a few times. This chain links TRBV6-5 with TRBJ2-5, with D hard to call. Germline values: CDR1 MNHEY, CDR2 SVGAGI. Trimming cost V 6 bases and J 0 bases, with 11 bases left between them. The CDR3 has 14 residues. Written as DNA, the CDR3 is TGTGCCAGCAGCCTACTCCTGAACCAAGAGACCCAGTACTTC. Translating gives CASSLLLNQETQYF.

The sample holds a few counts of this clonotype. V is TRBV21-1 and J is TRBJ1-4; TRBD1 is the table's D call and was not checked against the DNA. TRBV21-1 is listed as a pseudogene. This CDR3 is built from 18 residues. The CDR3, as DNA: TGTGCCAGCAGCAAAGGAGGCTTCGCGGACAGCCTTAATGAAAAACTGTTTTTT. It is translated as CASSKGGFADSLNEKLFF.

This clonotype was seen more than once but under ten times. This chain connects TRBV12-3 or TRBV12-4 to TRBJ2-1; 7 positions agree with TRBD2. The V and J ends lost 3 bases and 8 bases, in that order; junction bases with no gene match: 4. This CDR3 comprises 13 residues. DNA for the CDR3: TGTGCCAGCAGTTTGAGCGGGATCGATGAGCAGTTCTTC. This gives the protein CASSLSGIDEQFF.

The table lists this clonotype with a few counts. The J gene is TRBJ2-2, the V gene TRBV5-4; 7 bases are shared with TRBD2. This CDR3 has 15 residues. J gave up 7 bases and V 7 bases, and 13 bases lay outside the gene matches. CDR1 is SGHNT, CDR2 YYREEE, per germline (reference sequence). CDR3 amino acids: CASSGLSGIGGELFF. CDR3 DNA: TGTGCCAGCTCCGGACTAAGCGGGATTGGCGGGGAGCTGTTTTTT.

This clonotype was detected only a few times. The CDR3: CASSQELSQGDYEQYF. The CDR3, as DNA: TGCGCCAGCAGCCAAGAGTTGTCACAGGGTGACTACGAGCAGTACTTC. This sequence joins TRBV4-3 and TRBJ2-7; the D gene is possibly TRBD1 (6 bases). Germline V CDR1 and CDR2: LGHNA, YSLEER. This CDR3 contains 16 residues. Trimming removed 0 bases at V and 3 bases at J, with 15 bases between.

This clonotype was found a few times. This chain links TRBV7-9 with TRBJ1-4; D perhaps matches TRBD1 (5 bases). Trimming removed 5 bases at V and 3 bases at J, with 10 bases between. The CDR3 length is 14 residues. Germline values: CDR1 SEHNR, CDR2 FQNEAQ (reference sequence). CDR3 sequence reads: CASSPGIANEKLFF. CDR3 coding DNA: TGTGCCAGCAGCCCAGGGATTGCTAATGAAAAACTGTTTTTT.

This chain uses TRBV1 with TRBJ2-7. TRBV1 is a known pseudogene. The CDR3 covers 16 residues. CDR3 coding DNA: TGCACCAGCAGCCACTACTCCTCGGGACCATCCTACGAGCAGTACTTC. Residues: CTSSHYSSGPSYEQYF.

The rearrangement joins TRBV3-1 to TRBJ2-5; maybe TRBD2 (6 bases). The CDR3 is 16 amino acids. In germline, CDR1 is LGHDT, CDR2 YNNKEL (reference sequence). Between the trimmed V and J ends, which lost 4 bases and 4 bases, there was a span of 19 bases. In nucleotides, the CDR3 is TGTGCCAGCAGCCCGTCATGGCGGACTACTATAGAGACCCAGTACTTC. Residues: CASSPSWRTTIETQYF.

This clonotype appeared once. This rearrangement joins TRBV5-1 to TRBJ2-7, with D tentatively TRBD1 (6 bases). The CDR3 runs to 14 residues. V lost 8 bases to trimming and J lost 4 bases, with 19 bases between them. Germline V gene lookup returns CDR1 SGHRS and CDR2 YFSETQ. CDR3 region: CASGHGTPSYEQYF. CDR3 bases: TGCGCCAGTGGCCATGGGACACCCTCGTACGAGCAGTACTTC.

The sample holds a few counts of this clonotype. This chain uses TRBV5-1 with TRBJ2-7, with D perhaps TRBD1 or TRBD2 (6 bases each). V was trimmed by 3 bases and J by 3 bases, leaving 16 bases between them. In germline, CDR1 is SGHRS, CDR2 YFSETQ. The CDR3 extends over 15 amino acids. Here the CDR3 reads CASSWTSGDNYEQYF. The CDR3 DNA reads TGCGCCAGCAGCTGGACGTCGGGGGACAACTACGAGCAGTACTTC.

This clonotype has a count of ten or more. The chain recombines TRBV29-1 with TRBJ1-1; D perhaps matches TRBD1 (6 bases). V gave up 1 base and J gave up 1 base, with 10 bases separating them. Germline V gives CDR1 SQVTM, CDR2 ANQGSEA. CDR3 size: 14 residues. CDR3 sequence: CSVEGGPQNTEAFF. CDR3 DNA sequence: TGCAGCGTTGAAGGGGGGCCGCAGAACACTGAAGCTTTCTTT.

The chain links TRBV18 to TRBJ2-1; 13 bases match TRBD2. The ends lost 4 bases at V and 7 bases at J; junction bases unmatched: 10. Germline V CDR1 and CDR2: KGHSH, LQKENI. The CDR3 has 17 residues. Here the CDR3 reads CASSLHVLAGGENEQFF. CDR3 DNA: TGTGCCAGCTCACTACACGTACTAGCGGGAGGGGAGAATGAGCAGTTCTTC.

The chain is built from TRBV20-1 and TRBJ2-7, with TRBD2 as a possible D gene (7 bases). CDR3 length equals 15 residues. Per the germline V gene, CDR1 is DFQATT and CDR2 is SNEGSKA (reference sequence). Trimming took 4 bases from V and 6 from J, leaving 22 bases between them. As DNA, the CDR3 is TGCAGTGCTACCTCCCCCCTTGCGGGGGCAAGCGAGCAGTACTTC. Translated, it gives CSATSPLAGASEQYF.

The chain has TRBV7-9 and TRBJ2-3, with D possibly matching TRBD2 (5 bases). Between the trimmed V and J ends, which lost 7 bases and 3 bases, there was a span of 17 bases. The germline V gene encodes CDR1 SEHNR and CDR2 FQNEAQ (reference sequence). CDR3 length equals 15 residues. CDR3 protein: CASTFGNRGTDTQYF. Here the CDR3 DNA reads TGTGCCAGCACTTTTGGTAACCGGGGAACAGATACGCAGTATTTT.

This chain uses TRBV12-3 or TRBV12-4 with TRBJ2-5; D is unresolved. This CDR3 has 12 residues. The ends were cut back, 7 bases at V and 2 bases at J, with 8 bases in the middle. This CDR3 is CASTQRQETQYF. CDR3 coding DNA: TGTGCCAGCACCCAGCGTCAAGAGACCCAGTACTTC.